The source of this T cell receptor beta chain is a study of identical twins. A remark on this clonotype: The target antigen is unknown.

TCRdb independently ran MiXCR on the 5' RACE reads; one entry per CDR3 protein. The sample holds 1.5 million to 2 million distinct CDR3 sequences, about 30% seen once. The CDR3 is made up of 14 amino acids. Germline V CDR1 and CDR2: KGHSH, LQKENI. V lost 0 bases and J 4 bases, leaving 10 bases between the germline ends. Study findings and constraints: The analysis was cross-sectional rather than longitudinal within donors. Potential partial confounding of zero-insertion analyses by invariant MAIT and iNKT cells was noted. Models, which agreed with sharing between unrelated individuals, nonetheless underestimated the out-of-frame TCR alpha sharing seen in monozygotic twins.

This TCR was recovered from a newborn girl in good health. This chain uses TRBV18 with TRBJ2-7; D gene uncertain. The sample taken for sequencing was cord blood. DNA of the CDR3: TGTGCCAGCTCACCACCGGCTTCTTGGTACGAGCAGTACTTC. Amino acid sequence: CASSPPASWYEQYF.